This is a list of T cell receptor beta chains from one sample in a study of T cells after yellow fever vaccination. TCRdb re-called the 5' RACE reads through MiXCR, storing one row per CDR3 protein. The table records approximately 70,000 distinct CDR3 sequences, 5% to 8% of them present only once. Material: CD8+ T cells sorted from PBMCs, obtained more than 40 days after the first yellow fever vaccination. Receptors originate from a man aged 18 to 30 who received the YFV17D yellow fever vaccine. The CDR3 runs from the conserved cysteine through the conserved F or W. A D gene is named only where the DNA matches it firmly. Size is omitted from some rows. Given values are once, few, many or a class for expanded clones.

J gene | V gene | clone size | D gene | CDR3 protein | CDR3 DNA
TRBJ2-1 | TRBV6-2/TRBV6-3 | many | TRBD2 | CASSPPGGIYNEQFF | TGTGCCAGCAGCCCCCCGGGGGGGATCTACAATGAGCAGTTCTTC
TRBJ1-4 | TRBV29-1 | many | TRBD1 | CSVDLRQGLRATNEKLFF | TGCAGCGTTGATCTAAGACAGGGGTTGCGTGCAACTAATGAAAAACTGTTTTTT
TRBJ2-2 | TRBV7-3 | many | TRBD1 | CASSYGQGAYTGELFF | TGTGCCAGCAGCTACGGACAGGGGGCTTACACCGGGGAGCTGTTTTTT
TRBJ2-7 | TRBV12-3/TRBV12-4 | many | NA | CASKGDYSYEQYF | TGTGCCAGCAAGGGGGACTACTCCTACGAGCAGTACTTC
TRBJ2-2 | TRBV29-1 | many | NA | CSVPRRGGTGELFF | TGCAGCGTCCCGAGAAGGGGAGGCACCGGGGAGCTGTTTTTT
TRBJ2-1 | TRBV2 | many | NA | CASNPDSSYNEQFF | TGTGCCAGCAACCCGGATAGCTCCTACAATGAGCAGTTCTTC
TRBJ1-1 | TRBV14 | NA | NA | CASSQIQGAEAFF | TGTGCCAGCAGCCAAATACAGGGAGCTGAAGCTTTCTTT
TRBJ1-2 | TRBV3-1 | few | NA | CASSQTLGGYTF | TGTGCCAGCAGCCAAACTCTCGGAGGCTACACCTTC
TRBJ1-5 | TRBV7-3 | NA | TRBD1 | CASSSTGGSGQPQHF | TGTGCCAGCAGCTCAACAGGGGGCTCGGGACAGCCCCAGCATTTT
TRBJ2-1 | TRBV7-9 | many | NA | CASSPGTFSEQFF | TGTGCCAGCAGCCCCGGGACGTTTTCTGAGCAGTTCTTC
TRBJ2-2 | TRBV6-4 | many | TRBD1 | CASSEETGGTGELFF | TGTGCCAGCAGTGAGGAGACAGGGGGCACCGGGGAGCTGTTTTTT
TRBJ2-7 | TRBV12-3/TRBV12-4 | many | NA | CASSPQGYEQYF | TGTGCCAGCAGCCCACAGGGCTACGAGCAGTACTTC
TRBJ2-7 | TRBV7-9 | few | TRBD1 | CASSSRQGNTYEQYF | TGTGCCAGCAGCTCGCGACAGGGTAACACCTACGAGCAGTACTTC
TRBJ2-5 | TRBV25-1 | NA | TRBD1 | CAAGGSETQYF | TGTGCCGCAGGGGGATCAGAGACCCAGTACTTC
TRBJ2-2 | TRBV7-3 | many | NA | CASSPGVTGELFF | TGTGCCAGCAGCCCAGGTGTCACCGGGGAGCTGTTTTTT
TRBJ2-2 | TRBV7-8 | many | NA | CASSLGSGVNTGELFF | TGTGCCAGCAGCTTAGGCTCGGGGGTCAACACCGGGGAGCTGTTTTTT
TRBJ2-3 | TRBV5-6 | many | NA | CASSPATDTQYF | TGTGCCAGCAGCCCAGCTACAGATACGCAGTATTTT
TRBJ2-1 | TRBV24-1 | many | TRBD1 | CATARQGASDEQFF | TGTGCCACCGCCAGACAGGGGGCGAGCGATGAGCAGTTCTTC
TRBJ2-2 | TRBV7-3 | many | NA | CASSRIVADKGNTGELFF | TGTGCCAGCAGCAGAATAGTGGCAGATAAAGGAAACACCGGGGAGCTGTTTTTT
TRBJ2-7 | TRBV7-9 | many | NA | CASRPIPAKEYEQYF | TGTGCCAGCAGACCCATACCAGCGAAGGAATACGAGCAGTACTTC
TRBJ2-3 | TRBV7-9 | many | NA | CASSELASTDTQYF | TGTGCCAGCAGCGAACTGGCTAGCACAGATACGCAGTATTTT
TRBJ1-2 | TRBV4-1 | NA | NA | CASTKMSQGAGGYTF | TGCGCCAGTACCAAGATGTCGCAGGGCGCGGGCGGCTACACCTTC
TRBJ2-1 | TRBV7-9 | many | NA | CASSFGRGALRDNEQFF | TGTGCCAGCAGCTTCGGTCGAGGGGCGTTGAGGGACAATGAGCAGTTCTTC
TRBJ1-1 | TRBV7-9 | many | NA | CASSLNLGEAFF | TGTGCCAGCAGCCTTAATCTTGGTGAAGCTTTCTTT
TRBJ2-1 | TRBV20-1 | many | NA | CSGGVLPKGNEQFF | TGCAGTGGTGGCGTGCTCCCCAAGGGAAATGAGCAGTTCTTC
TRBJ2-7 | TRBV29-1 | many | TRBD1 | CSVETGGSYEQYF | TGCAGCGTTGAAACAGGGGGCAGCTACGAGCAGTACTTC
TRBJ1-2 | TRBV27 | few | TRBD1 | CAAQGAHGYTF | TGTGCCGCCCAGGGGGCGCATGGCTACACCTTC
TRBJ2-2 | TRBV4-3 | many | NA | CASSQDTRSTPGELFF | TGCGCCAGCAGCCAAGATACTCGGTCCACTCCCGGGGAGCTGTTTTTT
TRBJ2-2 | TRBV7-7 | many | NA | CASSLKDSGELFF | TGTGCTAGCAGCTTAAAGGATTCCGGGGAGCTGTTTTTT
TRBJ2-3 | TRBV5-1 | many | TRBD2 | CASGSSGESTDTQYF | TGCGCCAGCGGGTCTAGCGGGGAGAGCACAGATACGCAGTATTTT
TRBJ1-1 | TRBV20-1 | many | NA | CSARGTIRDPLDTEAFF | TGCAGTGCTAGGGGGACAATTCGGGACCCATTGGACACTGAAGCTTTCTTT
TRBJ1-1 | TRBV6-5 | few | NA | CASSWGRNTEAFF | TGTGCCAGCAGTTGGGGACGGAACACTGAAGCTTTCTTT
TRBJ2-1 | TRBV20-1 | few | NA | CSADSHNEQFF | TGCAGTGCTGACAGTCACAATGAGCAGTTCTTC
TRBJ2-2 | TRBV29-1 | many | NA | CSAERQGSTGELFF | TGCAGCGCCGAAAGGCAGGGGAGCACCGGGGAGCTGTTTTTT
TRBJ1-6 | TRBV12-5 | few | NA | CASGLDGGPYNSPLHF | TGTGCTAGTGGTTTGGACGGAGGGCCCTATAATTCACCCCTCCACTTT
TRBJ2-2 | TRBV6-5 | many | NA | CASSYTANTGELFF | TGTGCCAGCAGTTACACCGCGAACACCGGGGAGCTGTTTTTT
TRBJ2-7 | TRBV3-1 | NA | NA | CASSQDSAPSYEQYF | TGTGCCAGCAGCCAAGATAGCGCCCCCTCCTACGAGCAGTACTTC
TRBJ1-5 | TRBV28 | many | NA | CASSLSQPQHF | TGTGCCAGCAGTTTAAGTCAGCCCCAGCATTTT
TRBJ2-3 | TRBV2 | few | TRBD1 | CASVSFSTGTLLAYF | TGTGCCAGCGTTTCCTTCTCGACAGGGACCCTTCTCGCGTATTTT